This TCR beta chain is drawn from a study of OX40 agonist ivuxolimab in advanced cancers. Germline V gene data show CDR1 as SGDLS and CDR2 as YYNGEE. The CDR3 spans 12 residues. Some clones are missing from TCRdb's copy, which holds only in-frame ones; the method was immunoSEQ multiplex PCR. In the table there are about 70,000 clones, less than 90% of which are singletons. The genes are TRBV9 and TRBJ2-5; TRBD2 is a possible D gene (6 bases). The DNA end is a closer match to TRBJ2-7, so the J assignment may be wrong. The specimen comprised CD4+ or CD8+ T cells sorted from blood, sampled in a trial of the OX40 agonist ivuxolimab. The sequence derives from an adult with an advanced solid tumor such as melanoma, head and neck, liver or kidney cancer. Here the CDR3 DNA reads TGTGCCAGTCGGGACTGCTCCTACGAGCAGTACTTC. Translated, it gives CASRDCSYEQYF.